Below, 25 T cell receptor beta chains from the same sample are listed, as sequenced in a study of neoadjuvant nivolumab and ipilimumab in lung cancer. Sequencing was performed with immunoSEQ multiplex PCR; in TCRdb, only in-frame clones are kept and a portion is missing. Of about 30,000 clones in the sample, about 92% are singletons; the top ten hold around 2%. Specimen: peripheral blood, collected after neoadjuvant nivolumab, alone or with ipilimumab, at or shortly before surgery. These receptors came from an adult with non-small cell lung cancer.

The genes are TRBV5-1 and TRBJ1-2; D is possibly TRBD1 (6 bases). Trimming shortened V by 4 bases and J by 2 bases, and 21 bases separated the two germline ends. The length of the CDR3 is 17 residues. Germline loops: CDR1 SGHRS, CDR2 YFSETQ. The CDR3 reads CASSQLMTGEANYGYTF. CDR3 DNA sequence: TGCGCCAGCAGCCAGCTAATGACAGGAGAGGCGAACTATGGCTACACCTTC.

The rearrangement uses TRBV18 and TRBJ1-1, with D perhaps TRBD1 (5 bases). Trimming stripped 7 bases from V and 6 bases from J, with 12 bases between. Germline loops: CDR1 KGHSH, CDR2 LQKENI. The CDR3 spans 12 residues. CDR3 bases: TGTGCCAGCTGGGGGGGGATATCTGAAGCTTTCTTT. Its protein is CASWGGISEAFF.

The chain carries TRBV18 and TRBJ1-1; TRBD1 might be the D (5 bases). This CDR3 contains 14 residues. CDR1 and CDR2 from the germline V gene are KGHSH and LQKENI. V gave up 6 bases and J gave up 3 bases, with 14 bases separating them. The CDR3 DNA follows: TGTGCCAGCTCCCCCTTGGGGGGTGACACTGAAGCTTTCTTT. It yields the protein CASSPLGGDTEAFF.

The chain has TRBV7-9 and TRBJ2-5; the D gene could be TRBD1 or TRBD2 (6 bases each). Germline V gene lookup returns CDR1 SEHNR and CDR2 FQNEAQ (reference sequence). This CDR3 region has 19 residues. V lost 2 bases and J lost 0, with 22 bases in between. The CDR3 DNA follows: TGTGCCAGCAGCTTAAGTTGGGGGGCCGCCAGGGGATACCAAGAGACCCAGTACTTC. This encodes CASSLSWGAARGYQETQYF. Filled out from reference TRBV7-9 and TRBJ2-5, the complete variable domain reads DTGVSQNPRHKITKRGQNVTFRCDPISEHNRLYWYRQTLGQGPEFLTYFQNEAQLEKSRLLSDRFSAERPKGSFSTLEIQRTEQGDSAMYLCASSLSWGAARGYQETQYFGPGTRLLVL.

This chain connects TRBV6-5 to TRBJ1-3; TRBD1 is a possible D gene (6 bases). Trimming left V 5 bases short and J 2 bases short, with 13 bases between. Germline V gives CDR1 MNHEY, CDR2 SVGAGI. This CDR3 spans 15 amino acids. CDR3 sequence (DNA): TGTGCCAGCAGTCGATATAGGGGGGCTGGAAACACCATATATTTT. Protein sequence: CASSRYRGAGNTIYF.

This clone was recorded only once. The chain has TRBV2 and TRBJ2-7, with D uncertain. The germline V and J ends were trimmed by 6 bases and 3 bases, with 9 bases remaining between them. Germline CDR1 is SNHLY and CDR2 is FYNNEI. The CDR3 contains 12 residues. CDR3 sequence reads: CASSLDVYEQYF. The CDR3 coding sequence is TGTGCCAGCAGCCTGGACGTCTACGAGCAGTACTTC.

The rearrangement links TRBV18 to TRBJ1-4; possibly TRBD1 for D (5 bases). CDR1 KGHSH and CDR2 LQKENI come from the germline V gene. Trimming pared 4 bases from V and 5 bases from J, leaving 17 bases between. The CDR3 spans 16 residues. Here the CDR3 reads CASSLVAGTENEKLFF. The CDR3 DNA follows: TGTGCCAGCTCACTCGTAGCCGGGACGGAGAATGAAAAACTGTTTTTT.

V is TRBV6-1 and J is TRBJ2-4; 12 bases are shared with TRBD2. Trimming took 5 bases from V and 6 from J; bases not matched to a gene: 2. CDR3 length: 14 amino acids. Germline V CDR1 and CDR2: MNHNS, SASEGT. The CDR3 spells CASSKGLAGNIQYF. CDR3 bases: TGTGCCAGCAGTAAGGGACTAGCGGGAAACATTCAGTACTTC.

The CDR3 protein is CSVEEATQNTQYF. CDR3 DNA: TGCAGCGTTGAAGAGGCGACACAAAATACGCAGTATTTT. The chain uses TRBV29-1 and TRBJ2-3; D remains ambiguous. The germline V gene encodes CDR1 SQVTM and CDR2 ANQGSEA. CDR3 length: 13 amino acids. V was clipped by 0 bases and J by 7 bases, with 11 bases between them.

CDR3 sequence (DNA): TGCGCCAGCAGCCTTCCTACGGGAAGTGAGCAGTTCTTC. Translated: CASSLPTGSEQFF. V gene TRBV5-1 combines with J gene TRBJ2-1; D is possibly TRBD2 (5 bases). The CDR3 spans 13 residues. V was cut by 4 bases and J by 9 bases, with 14 bases left in between. Germline V CDR1 and CDR2: SGHRS, YFSETQ.

CDR3 DNA sequence: TGTGCCAGCAGTGACCAGGACAGGGGAACTGAAGCTTTCTTT. This sequence encodes CASSDQDRGTEAFF. This chain uses TRBV6-1 with TRBJ1-1, with 9 bases matching TRBD1. V gave up 3 bases and J gave up 5 bases; unmatched junction bases: 4. The CDR3 runs to 14 residues. CDR1 and CDR2 (germline): MNHNS, SASEGT.

Only one count was recorded for this clone. This chain joins TRBV6-1 and TRBJ1-5; 9 bases line up with TRBD1. The CDR3 length is 13 residues. The J segment lost 6 bases and the V segment lost 5 bases, leaving 2 bases of the junction unmatched. Germline lookup yields CDR1 MNHNS and CDR2 SASEGT. This CDR3 reads CASSPTGGQPQHF. The CDR3, as DNA: TGTGCCAGCAGTCCGACAGGGGGTCAGCCCCAGCATTTT.

This clone was counted once. V and J are TRBV4-2 and TRBJ2-3, with D possibly TRBD2 on 6 matching bases. V lost 4 bases and J lost 0, with 8 bases in between. The CDR3 has 14 residues. Germline V CDR1 and CDR2: LGHNA, YNFKEQ. CDR3 nucleotides: TGTGCCAGCAGCCGGGACTTGAGCACAGATACGCAGTATTTT. Protein sequence: CASSRDLSTDTQYF.

This rearrangement joins TRBV5-1 to TRBJ2-7; 9 positions match TRBD2. The germline gives CDR1 SGHRS, CDR2 YFSETQ. Unmatched junction bases numbered 17, after V lost 2 bases and J lost 5 bases. The CDR3 runs to 18 residues. The CDR3 DNA reads TGCGCCAGCAGCTTTGGGTTCCGTCGCGGGAGGGCCAAGGACGAGCAGTACTTC. This encodes CASSFGFRRGRAKDEQYF.

This chain links TRBV5-1 with TRBJ2-7, with unresolved D. V was clipped by 0 bases and J by 0 bases, with 7 bases between them. The CDR3 loop spans 14 amino acids. The germline V gene has CDR1 SGHRS and CDR2 YFSETQ. CDR3 sequence reads: CASSLDRVSYEQYF. CDR3 in DNA: TGCGCCAGCAGCTTGGATAGGGTCTCCTACGAGCAGTACTTC.

This clone was counted only a few times. The chain is built from TRBV9 and TRBJ2-1; D is undetermined. The CDR3 runs to 15 residues. Trimming removed 0 bases from V and 3 bases from J, with 10 bases in between. The germline gives CDR1 SGDLS, CDR2 YYNGEE. The DNA of the CDR3 is TGTGCCAGCAGCGTAGACGGCCGGAACTACAATGAGCAGTTCTTC. Translation: CASSVDGRNYNEQFF. The full variable domain, with the rest looked up from reference TRBV9 and TRBJ2-1, is DSGVTQTPKHLITATGQRVTLRCSPRSGDLSVYWYQQSLDQGLQFLIQYYNGEERAKGNILERFSAQQFPDLHSELNLSSLELGDSALYFCASSVDGRNYNEQFFGPGTRLTVL.

The genes are TRBV5-1 and TRBJ2-5; TRBD1 might be the D (5 bases). V was trimmed by 0 bases and J by 0 bases, leaving 9 bases between them. The germline V gene has CDR1 SGHRS and CDR2 YFSETQ. This CDR3 has 15 residues. This CDR3 reads CASSLGGANQETQYF. CDR3 nucleotides: TGCGCCAGCAGCTTGGGTGGGGCTAACCAAGAGACCCAGTACTTC.

The chain carries TRBV6-1 and TRBJ1-5, with D unclear. Trimming cost V 3 bases and J 4 bases, with 13 bases left between them. The CDR3 length is 15 residues. Germline assignment: CDR1 MNHNS and CDR2 SASEGT. The CDR3 DNA follows: TGTGCCAGCAGTGATTGGGGTATTGTAAATCAGCCCCAGCATTTT. This sequence encodes CASSDWGIVNQPQHF.

This chain links TRBV27 with TRBJ1-5, with D possibly matching TRBD1 (5 bases). From germline, CDR1 is MNHEY and CDR2 SMNVEV (reference sequence). V gave up 8 bases and J gave up 10 bases, with 21 bases separating them. The CDR3 covers 14 residues. CDR3 region: CASGWSVGDTPQHF. The CDR3 coding sequence is TGTGCCAGCGGTTGGTCTGTAGGGGATACTCCCCAGCATTTT.

This clone was counted a few times. The chain joins TRBV5-1 to TRBJ2-5; no definite D call. This CDR3 is built from 13 residues. Trimming removed 4 bases from V and 5 bases from J, with 12 bases in between. CDR1 and CDR2 (germline): SGHRS, YFSETQ. The CDR3 nucleotides are TGCGCCAGCAGCAGCTCCACGCGGGAGACCCAGTACTTC. It is translated as CASSSSTRETQYF.

This clone was recorded once. V and J are TRBV29-1 and TRBJ1-2; 9 bases line up with TRBD1. Germline lookup yields CDR1 SQVTM and CDR2 ANQGSEA. V was pared by 3 bases and J by 3 bases, with 17 bases of the junction left unmatched. The CDR3 loop spans 18 amino acids. The CDR3 DNA follows: TGCAGCGTTGATCCTCTAGATAAAGGGACAGGGCTTGACTATGGCTACACCTTC. It translates to CSVDPLDKGTGLDYGYTF.

In nucleotides, the CDR3 is TGTGCCAGCAAGATCCTGGGACAGGGTAGCGCAGATACGCAGTATTTT. It translates to CASKILGQGSADTQYF. The genes are TRBV2 and TRBJ2-3, with TRBD1 identical over 9 bases. The CDR3 contains 16 residues. V was pared by 7 bases and J by 4 bases, with 12 bases of the junction left unmatched. Germline lookup yields CDR1 SNHLY and CDR2 FYNNEI.

J is TRBJ2-7 and V is TRBV10-2; weak D call: TRBD2 (5 bases). The CDR3 totals 15 residues. Germline V CDR1 and CDR2: WSHSY, SAAADI. Trimming pared 4 bases from V and 2 bases from J, leaving 15 bases between. The CDR3, as DNA: TGCGCCAGCAGTGGGGAGCCGGGGATAACCTACGAGCAGTACTTC. Translation gives CASSGEPGITYEQYF.

The chain carries TRBV5-1 and TRBJ2-5, with 13 nucleotides matching TRBD2. The germline CDR1 and CDR2 sequences are SGHRS and YFSETQ. The CDR3 extends over 17 amino acids. V lost 4 bases, J lost 4 bases, and 10 bases stayed unmatched. CDR3 region: CASSRGLAGVEGETQYF. The CDR3 DNA follows: TGCGCCAGCAGCCGCGGACTAGCGGGAGTAGAAGGAGAGACCCAGTACTTC.

The rearrangement links TRBV6-5 to TRBJ2-7, with 10 bases matching TRBD2. J was trimmed by 7 bases and V by 3 bases; bases with no gene match: 12. The germline gives CDR1 MNHEY, CDR2 SVGAGI. This CDR3 is 16 amino acids long. CDR3 DNA: TGTGCCAGCAGTTATTCGGGTAGCGGGAGGAGGAGGGAGCAGTACTTC. Encoded protein: CASSYSGSGRRREQYF.